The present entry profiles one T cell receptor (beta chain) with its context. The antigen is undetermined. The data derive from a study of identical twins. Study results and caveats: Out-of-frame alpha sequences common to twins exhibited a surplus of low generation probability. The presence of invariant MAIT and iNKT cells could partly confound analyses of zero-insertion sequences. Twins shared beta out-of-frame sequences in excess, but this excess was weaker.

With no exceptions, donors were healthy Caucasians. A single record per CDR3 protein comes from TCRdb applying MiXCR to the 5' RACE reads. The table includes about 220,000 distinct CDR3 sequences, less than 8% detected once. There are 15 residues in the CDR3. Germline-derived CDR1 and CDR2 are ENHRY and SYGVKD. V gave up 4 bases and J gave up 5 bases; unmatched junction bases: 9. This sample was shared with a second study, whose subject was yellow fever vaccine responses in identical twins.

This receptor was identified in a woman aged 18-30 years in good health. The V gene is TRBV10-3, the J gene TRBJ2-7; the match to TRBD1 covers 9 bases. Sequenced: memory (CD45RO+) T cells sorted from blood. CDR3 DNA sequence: TGTGCCATCAGTGCCGCCGGGACAGGGATGAACGAGCAGTACTTC. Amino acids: CAISAAGTGMNEQYF.